The clone carrying this T cell receptor (beta chain) appeared a few times. Authors' data handling: Estimates of nucleated cell counts were drawn from the amplification of reference gene primers. Clones were sequenced by immunoSEQ multiplex PCR, and TCRdb holds only the in-frame ones, with some missing. That table furnishes V, J and clone size, whereas the DNA furnished D and trimming. This sample has approximately 100,000 clones; about 85% occur once, and the top ten carry 38%. This specimen comes from a study of blood T cell repertoires in COVID-19. Study at large: Sites in the United States, Italy and Spain provided acute and convalescent COVID-19 samples. The analysed material was cDNA or gDNA that came from T cells, B-cell-depleted T cells, or PBMCs.

Germline V gene lookup returns CDR1 MDHEN and CDR2 SYDVKM. V lost 4 bases to trimming and J lost 10 bases, with 14 bases between them. The CDR3 contains 14 residues. Sequenced: peripheral blood. The TCR originated in an elderly man with acute or convalescent COVID-19. The gene calls are TRBV28 and TRBJ1-6, with D maybe TRBD1 (5 bases). CDR3 region: CASSSAGGRSPLHF. The CDR3 nucleotides are TGTGCCAGCAGTTCCGCCGGGGGGAGGTCACCCCTCCACTTT.